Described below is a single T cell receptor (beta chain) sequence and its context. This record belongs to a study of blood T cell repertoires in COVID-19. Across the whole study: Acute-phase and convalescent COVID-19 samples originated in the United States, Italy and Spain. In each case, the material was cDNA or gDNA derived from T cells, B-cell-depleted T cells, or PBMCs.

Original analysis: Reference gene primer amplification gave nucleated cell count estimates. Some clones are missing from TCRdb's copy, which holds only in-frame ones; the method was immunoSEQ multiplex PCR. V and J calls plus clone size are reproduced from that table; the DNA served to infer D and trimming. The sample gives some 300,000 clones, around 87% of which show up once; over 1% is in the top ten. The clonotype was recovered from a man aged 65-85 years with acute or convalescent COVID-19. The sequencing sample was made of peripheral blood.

The CDR3 is CASSPDRGNYGYTF. The CDR3 nucleotides are TGTGCCAGCAGCCCCGACAGGGGAAACTATGGCTACACCTTC. The chain carries TRBV11-2 and TRBJ1-2, with TRBD1 matching 8 bases. Germline CDR1 is SGHAT and CDR2 is FQNNGV. V was pared by 5 bases and J by 2 bases, with 4 bases of the junction left unmatched. The CDR3 contains 14 residues. Drawing the rest from reference TRBV11-2 and TRBJ1-2, the complete variable domain is EAGVAQSPRYKIIEKRQSVAFWCNPISGHATLYWYQQILGQGPKLLIQFQNNGVVDDSQLPKDRFSAERLKGVDSTLKIQPAKLEDSAVYLCASSPDRGNYGYTFGSGTRLTVV.